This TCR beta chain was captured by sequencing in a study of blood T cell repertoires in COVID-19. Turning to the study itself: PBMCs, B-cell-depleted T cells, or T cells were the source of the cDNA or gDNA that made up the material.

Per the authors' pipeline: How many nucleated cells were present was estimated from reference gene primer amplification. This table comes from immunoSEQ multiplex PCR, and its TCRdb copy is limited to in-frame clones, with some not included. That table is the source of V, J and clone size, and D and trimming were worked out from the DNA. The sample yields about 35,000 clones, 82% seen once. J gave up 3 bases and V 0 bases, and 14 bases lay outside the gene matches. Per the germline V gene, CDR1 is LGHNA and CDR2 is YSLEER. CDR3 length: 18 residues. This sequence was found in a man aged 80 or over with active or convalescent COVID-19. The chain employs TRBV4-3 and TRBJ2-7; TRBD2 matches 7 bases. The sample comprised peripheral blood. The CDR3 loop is CASSQDEPRVSGIYEQYF. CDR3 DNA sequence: TGCGCCAGCAGCCAAGACGAACCCAGAGTAAGCGGGATCTACGAGCAGTACTTC.